These T cell receptor beta chains were read from a single sample in a study of blood T cells in healthy people across ages. TCRdb re-derived calls from the 5' RACE reads in MiXCR, one entry per CDR3 protein. The sample shows 1.5 million to 2 million distinct CDR3 sequences, roughly 50% of them seen only once. Sequencing input: blood. The receptors stem from a middle-aged woman in good health. CDR3s include the opening cysteine and the closing phenylalanine or tryptophan. D genes are given only for firm matches. Rows give clone size only sometimes, using once, few, many, or a class for an expanded clone.

d_call: NA; j_call: TRBJ1-5; clone_size: NA; v_call: TRBV6-1; cdr3_nt: TGTGCCAGCAGTGAACAGGGGAATCAGCCCCAGCATTTT; cdr3_aa: CASSEQGNQPQHF
d_call: NA; j_call: TRBJ1-2; clone_size: NA; v_call: TRBV10-3; cdr3_nt: TGTGCCATCAGTGAGTCGGGGGGGCAGTATGGCTACACCTTC; cdr3_aa: CAISESGGQYGYTF
d_call: NA; j_call: TRBJ2-7; clone_size: NA; v_call: TRBV21-1; cdr3_nt: TGTGCCAGCAGCGTGGGGAGCCTGAGACAGCCCTTGGGGCAGTACTTC; cdr3_aa: CASSVGSLRQPLGQYF
d_call: TRBD2; j_call: TRBJ2-7; clone_size: NA; v_call: TRBV24-1; cdr3_nt: TGTGCCACCAGTGATCTTTTGACTAGCGTGTACCACGAGCAGTACTTC; cdr3_aa: CATSDLLTSVYHEQYF
d_call: NA; j_call: TRBJ2-7; clone_size: NA; v_call: TRBV4-3; cdr3_nt: TGCGCCAGCAGCCAAGTTTTGGGTAACGAGCAGTACTTC; cdr3_aa: CASSQVLGNEQYF
d_call: TRBD1; j_call: TRBJ2-7; clone_size: NA; v_call: TRBV5-1; cdr3_nt: TGCGCCAGCAGCCCCGGACGGGACAGTACCTACGAGCAGTACTTC; cdr3_aa: CASSPGRDSTYEQYF
d_call: TRBD1; j_call: TRBJ2-3; clone_size: NA; v_call: TRBV20-1; cdr3_nt: TGCAGTGCTTTCACGGGACAGTACACAGATACGCAGTATTTT; cdr3_aa: CSAFTGQYTDTQYF
d_call: TRBD1; j_call: TRBJ1-4; clone_size: NA; v_call: TRBV5-6; cdr3_nt: TGTGCCAGCAGCTCCGGGACAGGGGAAGAAAAACTGTTTTTT; cdr3_aa: CASSSGTGEEKLFF
d_call: TRBD1; j_call: TRBJ2-7; clone_size: NA; v_call: TRBV7-8; cdr3_nt: TGTGCCAGCAGCTTAGCCCGGGACAGGGGACAGGTGCAGTACTTC; cdr3_aa: CASSLARDRGQVQYF
d_call: TRBD1; j_call: TRBJ2-7; clone_size: NA; v_call: TRBV6-2/TRBV6-3; cdr3_nt: TGTGCCAGCAGACAGACAGGGAATGGCGAGCAGTACTTC; cdr3_aa: CASRQTGNGEQYF
d_call: TRBD2; j_call: TRBJ2-3; clone_size: NA; v_call: TRBV29-1; cdr3_nt: TGTAGCGTTTACCTAGCGGGCACAGATACGCAGTATTTT; cdr3_aa: CSVYLAGTDTQYF
d_call: NA; j_call: TRBJ2-1; clone_size: NA; v_call: TRBV7-8; cdr3_nt: TGTGCCAGCAGCTTATTTAAGAGGGCCCCCCACAATGAGCAGTTCTTC; cdr3_aa: CASSLFKRAPHNEQFF
d_call: TRBD2; j_call: TRBJ2-1; clone_size: NA; v_call: TRBV24-1; cdr3_nt: TGTGCCACCACGCGGGGGGCGGGATACAATGAGCAGTTCTTC; cdr3_aa: CATTRGAGYNEQFF
d_call: NA; j_call: TRBJ1-5; clone_size: once; v_call: TRBV3-1; cdr3_nt: TGTGCCAGCAGCCGCAATAGGGGCCAGCCCCAGCATTTT; cdr3_aa: CASSRNRGQPQHF
d_call: TRBD1; j_call: TRBJ2-1; clone_size: NA; v_call: TRBV7-2; cdr3_nt: TGTGCCAGCAGCTTAGGCCAGGGGGCCGACAATGAGCAGTTCTTC; cdr3_aa: CASSLGQGADNEQFF
d_call: NA; j_call: TRBJ1-2; clone_size: NA; v_call: TRBV10-3; cdr3_nt: TGTGCCATCAGTGAGACAGGGTATGGTTACACCTTC; cdr3_aa: CAISETGYGYTF
d_call: NA; j_call: TRBJ2-3; clone_size: NA; v_call: TRBV20-1; cdr3_nt: TGCAGTGCACCTACTAGAGCTGGCACAGATACGCAGTATTTT; cdr3_aa: CSAPTRAGTDTQYF
d_call: NA; j_call: TRBJ2-4; clone_size: NA; v_call: TRBV18; cdr3_nt: TGTGCCAGCTCGCCTATCGGTACTGGGGCCAAAAACATTCAGTACTTC; cdr3_aa: CASSPIGTGAKNIQYF